This T cell receptor beta chain emerged from a study of blood T cell repertoires in COVID-19. Those enrolled, adults aged about 18 to 89 years, came from about two dozen US areas. Participants had their cohort set by participant-reported clinical history. Recovery meant two consecutive negative NP/OP PCR tests, professional clearance, or resolved symptoms. In the original workflow: Counts of nucleated cells, estimated from reference gene primer amplification, were obtained. Libraries were prepared by immunoSEQ multiplex PCR; TCRdb keeps only in-frame clonotypes and omits some of them. The V and J calls and clone size are taken from that table; D and trimming were inferred from the DNA. The top ten hold 2% to 3% of the sample, which has 250,000 to 350,000 clones, 85% seen once. Looked up from germline, CDR1 is LGHDT and CDR2 is YNNKEL (reference sequence). V was cut by 1 base and J by 8 bases, with 15 bases left in between. There are 15 residues in the CDR3.

The receptor comes from a woman in her 50s who had recovered from COVID-19. The chain employs TRBV3-1 (or the pseudogene TRBV3-2) and TRBJ2-4; D unclear. The sample was PBMCs or T cells enriched from blood (not recorded which). This chain's CDR3 is CASSQATISADIQYF. Here the CDR3 DNA reads TGTGCCAGCAGCCAAGCAACAATCTCTGCGGACATTCAGTACTTC.